This T cell receptor (beta chain) was sequenced during a study of a mutant IDH1 vaccine in newly diagnosed glioma. Study at large: Earlier therapy was either radiotherapy, temozolomide, or both, and most got both.

Trimming removed 8 bases at V and 9 bases at J, with 17 bases between. In germline, CDR1 is SNHLY, CDR2 FYNNEI. The CDR3 spans 13 residues. Overall study findings and caveats: It seemed that pseudoprogression was not linked to changes in the top peripheral T cell clonotypes.

Profiling relied on immunoSEQ multiplex PCR, and the TCRdb table lists in-frame clones only, not all of them. There are about 54,000 clones in the sample; approximately 78% occur only once, and about a fifth lies in the top ten. The time point was: baseline, week 1 (first vaccination visit). Treatment specified: pre-vaccination baseline after standard-of-care therapy. This clone showed up just once. As yet, its antigen is unknown. The material sequenced was PBMCs, taken from a glioma patient treated with radiotherapy, temozolomide or both. The genes are TRBV2 and TRBJ2-1; no clear D. This receptor was identified in a man in his late teens or twenties with glioma. The CDR3 coding sequence is TGTGCCAGCTCCCGAGAAAGATATGGTGAGCAGTTCTTC. It codes for CASSRERYGEQFF.